This is a list of T cell receptor beta chains from one sample in a study of cytomegalovirus exposure and HLA in healthy donors. Profiling relied on immunoSEQ multiplex PCR, and the TCRdb table lists in-frame clones only, not all of them. The sample includes about 130,000 clones, approximately 80% of them seen just once. The sample was PBMCs. The receptors shown here come from a woman between 40 and 50 years old in good health and CMV-seronegative. The CDR3 runs from the conserved cysteine through the conserved F or W. The D gene is left open where the match is weak. Clone size is not always given. Where it is, it says once, few, many or a class for expanded clones.

v_call	d_call	clone_size	j_call	cdr3_nt	cdr3_aa
TRBV4-1	TRBD2	.	TRBJ2-7	TGCGCCAGCAGCCAAGAATCTAGCGGGAGGGTCTACGAGCAGTACTTC	CASSQESSGRVYEQYF
TRBV27	TRBD2	few	TRBJ2-3	TGTGCCAGCAGTTTTAGGGGAGGTAGCGGGGGAAGGGCAGATACGCAGTATTTT	CASSFRGGSGGRADTQYF
TRBV7-6	.	.	TRBJ2-7	TGTGCCAGCAGCTCCCCAGGGGCGGGGGCAGACGAGCAGTACTTC	CASSSPGAGADEQYF
TRBV19	.	.	TRBJ2-3	TGTGCCAGCCTAGCCGTCGGTGCTAGCACAGATACGCAGTATTTT	CASLAVGASTDTQYF
TRBV27	.	.	TRBJ1-3	TGTGCCAGCAGTTTGTCCCCCGAGCCAGGAAACACCATATATTTT	CASSLSPEPGNTIYF
TRBV19	TRBD2	.	TRBJ2-1	TGTGCCAGTAGCTTCCTGGGGACTAGCGGGAGGTCCACCTACAATGAGCAGTTCTTC	CASSFLGTSGRSTYNEQFF
TRBV15	.	.	TRBJ1-5	TGTGCCACCAGCAGAGATCACGGGACACGCAATCAGCCCCAGCATTTT	CATSRDHGTRNQPQHF
TRBV7-2	.	few	TRBJ2-1	TGTGCCAGCAGCTGGGTAAGGACTGGAGGGAATGAGCAGTTCTTC	CASSWVRTGGNEQFF
TRBV27	.	.	TRBJ1-1	TGTGCCAGCAGTTACCTCCCCCAGGGCACTGAAGCTTTCTTT	CASSYLPQGTEAFF
TRBV30	TRBD1	.	TRBJ1-6	TGTGCCTGGACCACTCTGGGACAGGGTCGACCCCTCCACTTT	CAWTTLGQGRPLHF
TRBV4-1	.	.	TRBJ1-2	TGCGCCAGCAGCCAAGATCCCTCCTATAGGACTAGAGAGTATGGCTACACCTTC	CASSQDPSYRTREYGYTF
TRBV27	TRBD1	once	TRBJ1-4	TGTGCCAGCAGACCGGGACAGGTAGCTTCGAGTAATGAAAAACTGTTTTTT	CASRPGQVASSNEKLFF
TRBV6-1	.	.	TRBJ2-1	TGTGCCGGGTTGGGCATGAATGAGCAGTTCTTC	CAGLGMNEQFF
TRBV11-3	.	few	TRBJ2-2	TGTGGCTCTAGTCGGAGTAACACCGGGGAGCTGTTTTTT	CGSSRSNTGELFF
TRBV7-2	TRBD1	once	TRBJ1-1	TGTGCCAGCAGCTTTGGACAGGAAGGCACTGAAGCTTTCTTT	CASSFGQEGTEAFF
TRBV7-2	TRBD1	.	TRBJ1-1	TGTGCCAGCAGCTCATCCACGACAGGGGCGATGAACACTGAAGCTTTCTTT	CASSSSTTGAMNTEAFF
TRBV9	.	.	TRBJ2-1	TGTGCCAGCAGCGTAGGACGACCGACAGCCCCCCGGGAGCAGTTCTTC	CASSVGRPTAPREQFF
TRBV20-1	TRBD1	.	TRBJ2-1	TGCAGTGCTCTACAGGGGATTGAGCAGTTCTTC	CSALQGIEQFF
TRBV27	.	.	TRBJ2-1	TGTGCCAGCAAGTTTGGGGGAACTGGGGACTCCAGTGAGCAGTTCTTC	CASKFGGTGDSSEQFF
TRBV27	.	.	TRBJ1-5	TGTGCCAGCAGCTTCCAGGGCTGGCAGCCCCAGCATTTT	CASSFQGWQPQHF
TRBV6-4	TRBD2	.	TRBJ2-1	TGTGCCAGCAGTGACTCGGGGCGGGGGGACTACAATGAGCAGTTCTTC	CASSDSGRGDYNEQFF
TRBV27	TRBD2	.	TRBJ2-1	TGTGCCAGCGGGCGGGGGGCAGCCTACAATGAGCAGTTCTTC	CASGRGAAYNEQFF
TRBV11-2	.	once	TRBJ2-7	TGTGCCAGCAGCTATAACGAGCAGTACTTC	CASSYNEQYF
TRBV5-1	TRBD1	.	TRBJ2-7	TGCGCCAGCAGCCCCCGGGACAGGCGCGACGAGCAGTACTTC	CASSPRDRRDEQYF
TRBV7-3	.	.	TRBJ2-7	TGTGCCAGCAGCTTACGTGGACAGGGAGGGTACGAGCAGTACTTC	CASSLRGQGGYEQYF
TRBV5-1	TRBD2	.	TRBJ2-5	TGCGCCAGCAGCTTAAATTGGGGGGGTCAAGAGACCCAGTACTTC	CASSLNWGGQETQYF
TRBV7-9	.	.	TRBJ1-4	TGTGCCAACCAGGGTGTGGATGAAAAACTGTTTTTT	CANQGVDEKLFF
TRBV27	.	.	TRBJ2-3	TGTGCCAGCATTCACCCCCGGGGGAGCACAGATACGCAGTATTTT	CASIHPRGSTDTQYF
TRBV27	.	.	TRBJ2-1	TGTGCCAGCAATCTCAGGGGTGAGCAGTTCTTC	CASNLRGEQFF
TRBV27	.	.	TRBJ1-2	TGTGCCAGCAGTTTCAGGGGCAACTATCGCTACACCTTC	CASSFRGNYRYTF
TRBV9	TRBD2	.	TRBJ2-1	TGTGCCAGCAGCGCGGGGAGCGGGGGGGCGAATGAGCAGTTCTTC	CASSAGSGGANEQFF
TRBV28	.	once	TRBJ2-5	TGTGCCAGCAGTCCGCCTAGGAGTCACCAAGAGACCCAGTACTTC	CASSPPRSHQETQYF
TRBV14	.	once	TRBJ2-7	TGTGCCAGCAGCCAAGTTGGACTTTACGAGCAGTACTTC	CASSQVGLYEQYF
TRBV7-9	TRBD1	.	TRBJ1-2	TGTGCCAGCAGCTTATCAGGGGGTAACTATGGCTACACCTTC	CASSLSGGNYGYTF
TRBV10-3	.	.	TRBJ1-5	TGTGCCATCAGTGAAGGGGATAGCAATCAGCCCCAGCATTTT	CAISEGDSNQPQHF
TRBV15	.	.	TRBJ2-7	TGTGCCACCCGGGGATTTGCGGAACCCTACGAGCAGTACTTC	CATRGFAEPYEQYF
TRBV28	TRBD2	.	TRBJ2-3	TGTGCCAGCAGTTTATCGGGACTAGCGGCTAGCACAGATACGCAGTATTTT	CASSLSGLAASTDTQYF
TRBV5-6	TRBD1	once	TRBJ1-1	TGTGCCAGCAGCTTGTTGCCAGGGGGCACTGAAGCTTTCTTT	CASSLLPGGTEAFF
TRBV5-6	.	few	TRBJ2-6	TGTGCCAGCAGCTTCGTAAGCTCAGGGGCCAACGGCCTGACTTTC	CASSFVSSGANGLTF
TRBV6-6	.	.	TRBJ1-5	TGTGCCAGCAGTTACTCTTCGAGTCCCAATCAGCCCCAGCATTTT	CASSYSSSPNQPQHF
TRBV19	TRBD2	few	TRBJ2-2	TGTGCCAGTAACCCCTGGAGCGGGAGGGGCTACGGGGAGCTGTTTTTT	CASNPWSGRGYGELFF
TRBV5-6	TRBD2	.	TRBJ2-1	TGTGCCAGCAGCTCCTATGGACTAGCGGGAGACAATGAGCAGTTCTTC	CASSSYGLAGDNEQFF
TRBV27	.	.	TRBJ2-7	TGTGCCAGCAGTTCTAGCTCCTTCTACGAGCAGTACTTC	CASSSSSFYEQYF
TRBV2	.	.	TRBJ2-6	TGTGCCTCCCAGAGACAGGAGCTTTCTGGGGCCAACGTCCTGACTTTC	CASQRQELSGANVLTF
TRBV18	TRBD2	.	TRBJ2-2	TGTGCCAGCTCACCCCGGACTAGCGGGGTCGCGAACACCGGGGAGCTGTTTTTT	CASSPRTSGVANTGELFF
TRBV9	.	.	TRBJ1-3	TGTGCCAGCACCACGGAGAGCTCTGGAAACACCATATATTTT	CASTTESSGNTIYF
TRBV6-6	.	few	TRBJ1-5	TGTGCCAGCCGTTCCCCGGGAGGCAATCAGCCCCAGCATTTT	CASRSPGGNQPQHF
TRBV28	TRBD1	.	TRBJ2-7	TGTGCCAGCAGTGGGACAGGGCACGGCTACGAGCAGTACTTC	CASSGTGHGYEQYF
TRBV5-1	TRBD1	.	TRBJ2-1	TGCGCCAGCAGCTTGGGGACAGGGGGCAACAATGAGCAGTTCTTC	CASSLGTGGNNEQFF
TRBV28	.	.	TRBJ2-7	TGTGCCAGCAGTTTTGGCGGGAAGAGCTCCTACGAGCAGTACTTC	CASSFGGKSSYEQYF
TRBV7-6	TRBD1	.	TRBJ1-1	TGTGCCAGCAGCCGGACAGGGGAAACTGAAGCTTTCTTT	CASSRTGETEAFF
TRBV7-9	TRBD1	.	TRBJ1-6	TGTGCCAGCAGCCGACGGGACAGAGAATCACCCCTCCACTTT	CASSRRDRESPLHF
TRBV19	TRBD1	.	TRBJ1-5	TGTGCCAGTAGTATCGGAATGAGACAGGGGTCTTTCCATCAGCCCCAGCATTTT	CASSIGMRQGSFHQPQHF
TRBV19	TRBD1	.	TRBJ2-7	TGTGCCAGTAGTATGACCGGGACAGCCTCCTACGAGCAGTACTTC	CASSMTGTASYEQYF
TRBV7-8	TRBD1	.	TRBJ2-6	TGTGCCAGCAGTTCCCGACAGGGGGGGGCCAACGTCCTGACTTTC	CASSSRQGGANVLTF